This T cell receptor (beta chain) stems from a study of blood T cell repertoires in COVID-19. The V gene's germline CDR1 is SGHNT and CDR2 YYREEE (reference sequence). V lost 1 base and J 6 bases, leaving 14 bases between the germline ends. The CDR3 is 15 amino acids. Generated by immunoSEQ multiplex PCR, the TCRdb table keeps only in-frame clones and is missing some. The table shows fewer than 200,000 clones, with approximately 85% occurring only once. The V gene is TRBV5-4, the J gene TRBJ2-4; the D gene is possibly TRBD1 (7 bases). The clonotype originates from a man in his 60s who had recovered from COVID-19. Specimen: peripheral blood. DNA of the CDR3: TGTGCCAGCAGCTTGTCGAGGGGGCGGGGAAACATTCAGTACTTC. This translates into CASSLSRGRGNIQYF.